This is a list of T cell receptor beta chains from one sample in a study of blood T cell repertoires in COVID-19. The data were produced by immunoSEQ multiplex PCR, yet TCRdb's version contains in-frame clones alone and is incomplete. Counted here are some 170,000 clones, 65% to 85% occurring once; the ten biggest clones make up approximately 11%. Sequenced sample: peripheral blood. The origin of the receptors is a man aged 60 to 69 with active or convalescent COVID-19. Both conserved end residues are part of each CDR3. A D gene is named only where the DNA matches it firmly. The size entry is marked missing in some rows and otherwise reads once, few, many or a size class.

V	J	size	D	CDR3	DNA
TRBV5-4	TRBJ1-2	-	-	CASSREAVYGYTF	TGTGCCAGCAGCAGGGAGGCAGTGTATGGCTACACCTTC
TRBV6-1	TRBJ1-6	-	-	CASSEHDSNNSPLHF	TGTGCCAGCAGTGAACATGACAGTAATAATTCACCCCTCCACTTT
TRBV19	TRBJ1-6	-	TRBD1	CASRGQGRSPLHF	TGTGCCAGTAGGGGACAGGGACGATCACCCCTCCACTTT
TRBV27	TRBJ1-5	-	-	CASSLSGARRNQPQHF	TGTGCCAGCAGTTTATCAGGGGCGCGACGCAATCAGCCCCAGCATTTT
TRBV5-1	TRBJ1-1	-	-	CASSLGQGSLNTEAFF	TGCGCCAGCAGCTTGGGGCAGGGGAGCTTGAACACTGAAGCTTTCTTT
TRBV6-1	TRBJ2-6	-	-	CASSEAVTPNVLTF	TGTGCCAGCAGTGAAGCTGTGACACCCAACGTCCTGACTTTC
TRBV5-1	TRBJ2-5	-	TRBD2	CASSFAGTSGLQETQYF	TGCGCCAGCAGCTTCGCCGGGACTAGCGGGCTCCAAGAGACCCAGTACTTC
TRBV9	TRBJ2-1	-	TRBD1	CASSPHGGTWGQGAYNEQFF	TGTGCCAGCAGCCCCCATGGGGGGACCTGGGGACAGGGGGCCTACAATGAGCAGTTCTTC
TRBV6-5	TRBJ1-6	-	-	CASSQGRNNSPLHF	TGTGCCAGCAGTCAGGGCAGAAATAATTCACCCCTCCACTTT
TRBV24-1	TRBJ1-5	-	-	CATQGVSNQPQHF	TGTGCCACCCAAGGGGTTAGCAATCAGCCCCAGCATTTT
TRBV16	TRBJ1-1	once	-	CASSQSRESRAFF	TGTGCCAGCAGCCAATCCCGTGAATCGCGAGCTTTCTTT
TRBV14	TRBJ1-3	-	TRBD1	CASSEQGGRGNTIYF	TGTGCCAGCAGTGAACAGGGGGGGCGAGGAAACACCATATATTTT
TRBV27	TRBJ2-3	once	TRBD2	CARRGGVSTDTQYF	TGTGCCAGGCGGGGAGGGGTTAGCACAGATACGCAGTATTTT
TRBV6-5	TRBJ1-6	-	TRBD1	CASRPGQGLSPLHF	TGTGCCAGCCGTCCGGGACAGGGCCTTTCACCCCTCCACTTT
TRBV3-1/TRBV3-2	TRBJ2-7	-	-	CASSQDQTVYEQYF	TGTGCCAGCAGCCAAGATCAGACAGTCTACGAGCAGTACTTC
TRBV6-5	TRBJ2-3	-	TRBD2	CASITSGGGPDTQYF	TGTGCCAGCATAACGAGCGGGGGGGGCCCAGATACGCAGTATTTT
TRBV5-1	TRBJ2-7	-	-	CASSPDSIYEQYF	TGCGCCAGCAGTCCGGACAGTATCTACGAGCAGTACTTC
TRBV6-1	TRBJ2-7	-	-	CASSEDNVGGYEQYF	TGTGCCAGCAGTGAAGACAACGTTGGAGGGTACGAGCAGTACTTC
TRBV7-9	TRBJ2-2	-	TRBD1	CASSPAGTGAFGGELFF	TGTGCCAGCAGCCCGGCCGGGACAGGGGCCTTCGGCGGGGAGCTGTTTTTT
TRBV2	TRBJ1-2	-	-	CASSEGPIYGYTF	TGTGCCAGCAGTGAAGGTCCAATCTATGGCTACACCTTC